The 23 T cell receptor beta chains presented below share a single source sample, sequenced in a study of cytomegalovirus exposure and HLA in healthy donors. Both 60 Vbeta primers and 13 Jbeta primers went into the PCR. TCRdb's table, derived via immunoSEQ multiplex PCR, lists solely in-frame clones and lacks some. Of roughly 130,000 clones listed, about 85% were seen once; the top ten hold 1.5% to 2%. The specimen sequenced was PBMCs. The receptors derive from a boy between 5 and 17 years old in good health and CMV-seronegative.

The CDR3 is CASSLGRDSGNTIYF. DNA of the CDR3: TGTGCCAGCAGCTTAGGCCGGGACTCTGGAAACACCATATATTTT. This rearrangement joins TRBV13 to TRBJ1-3, with unresolved D. The germline CDR1 and CDR2 sequences are PRHDT and FYEKMQ (reference sequence). CDR3 length: 15 amino acids. Trimming removed 0 bases at V and 0 bases at J, with 6 bases between.

V is TRBV2 and J is TRBJ1-2; possibly TRBD1 for D (5 bases). Trimming took 3 bases from V and 2 from J, leaving 16 bases between them. This CDR3 has 16 amino acids. Looked up from germline, CDR1 is SNHLY and CDR2 is FYNNEI. CDR3 sequence reads: CASSEEGRGRNYGYTF. DNA of the CDR3: TGTGCCAGCAGTGAGGAGGGCCGGGGACGGAACTATGGCTACACCTTC.

The V gene is TRBV29-1, the J gene TRBJ1-5; 10 bases align to TRBD1. Germline assignment: CDR1 SQVTM and CDR2 ANQGSEA. Germline trimming cut 6 bases from V and 5 bases from J; bases unmatched to any gene: 4. This CDR3 is 13 amino acids long. CDR3 nucleotides: TGCAGCGTGAGTGGACAGGGGGATCAGCCCCAGCATTTT. Encoded protein: CSVSGQGDQPQHF. The entire variable domain, with the rest obtained from reference TRBV29-1 and TRBJ1-5, is as follows: SAVISQKPSRDICQRGTSLTIQCQVDSQVTMMFWYRQQPGQSLTLIATANQGSEATYESGFVIDKFPISRPNLTFSTLTVSNMSPEDSSIYLCSVSGQGDQPQHFGDGTRLSIL.

This sequence joins TRBV7-2 and TRBJ1-1; D is ambiguous. The CDR3 spans 14 residues. Per the germline V gene, CDR1 is SGHTA and CDR2 is FQGNSA. V was clipped by 4 bases and J by 2 bases, with 11 bases between them. CDR3 sequence: CASSSPTENTEAFF. CDR3 coding DNA: TGTGCCAGCAGCTCCCCCACAGAAAACACTGAAGCTTTCTTT.

The J gene is TRBJ2-5, the V gene TRBV9, with 9 bases matching TRBD2. The CDR3 consists of 16 residues. V lost 2 bases to trimming and J lost 4 bases; unmatched junction nucleotides: 9. Germline CDR1 SGDLS, CDR2 YYNGEE. Here the CDR3 reads CASSVATGGGGETQYF. CDR3 DNA sequence: TGTGCCAGCAGCGTGGCGACTGGCGGGGGGGGAGAGACCCAGTACTTC.

This clone was detected only a few times. The CDR3 here is CASSLAPGTADYEQYF. CDR3 coding DNA: TGTGCCAGCAGCTTGGCTCCCGGGACAGCAGACTACGAGCAGTACTTC. The V call is TRBV5-5, the J call TRBJ2-7; TRBD1 matches at 7 bases. The CDR3 loop spans 16 amino acids. The germline CDR1 and CDR2 sequences are SGHKS and YYEKEE (reference sequence). V was clipped by 0 bases and J by 3 bases; unmatched bases: 9.

The V gene is TRBV19, the J gene TRBJ1-2; 7 bases map to TRBD1. Germline CDR1 and CDR2: LNHDA and SQIVND (reference sequence). CDR3 length: 15 residues. Losses at the gene ends were 2 bases for V and 4 bases for J; bases not matched to a gene: 7. The CDR3 bases are TGTGCCAGTAGTATAAAAGGGACAGCGGGCTATGGCTACACCTTC. This gives the protein CASSIKGTAGYGYTF.

This sequence joins TRBV19 and TRBJ2-7; D might be TRBD1 (5 bases). This CDR3 comprises 13 residues. In germline, CDR1 is LNHDA, CDR2 SQIVND (reference sequence). The V and J ends lost 5 bases and 2 bases respectively, with 10 bases between them. CDR3 region: CASSPPGPYEQYF. The CDR3 coding sequence is TGTGCCAGTAGTCCCCCAGGGCCCTACGAGCAGTACTTC.

The chain recombines TRBV6-6 with TRBJ2-1, with D possibly TRBD1 on 5 matching bases. Deletions cut 5 bases from V and 3 bases from J, with 8 bases between. The CDR3 is made up of 13 amino acids. The germline gives CDR1 MNHNY, CDR2 SVGAGI (reference sequence). DNA for the CDR3: TGTGCCAGCAGTGATCAGGGCTACAATGAGCAGTTCTTC. Amino acid sequence: CASSDQGYNEQFF.

The chain uses TRBV7-2 and TRBJ1-6; 10 bases line up with TRBD1. The germline V gene has CDR1 SGHTA and CDR2 FQGNSA. The CDR3 is made up of 14 amino acids. Trimming removed 4 bases from V and 10 bases from J; junction bases left unmatched: 4. This CDR3 reads CASSWDRGDSPLHF. The CDR3 nucleotides are TGTGCCAGCAGCTGGGACAGGGGAGACTCACCCCTCCACTTT.

CDR3 in amino acids: CASTWANYGYTF. DNA for the CDR3: TGTGCCAGCACTTGGGCAAACTATGGCTACACCTTC. The chain has TRBV27 and TRBJ1-2; no firm D call. From germline, CDR1 is MNHEY and CDR2 SMNVEV (reference sequence). There are 12 residues in the CDR3. The germline V and J ends were trimmed by 7 bases and 2 bases, with 8 bases remaining between them.

V usage is TRBV19 and J usage is TRBJ2-2; TRBD2 might be the D (6 bases). The germline CDR1 and CDR2 sequences are LNHDA and SQIVND (reference sequence). The V end lost 4 bases, the J end lost 7 bases, and 7 bases lay between the germline ends. This CDR3 has 12 amino acids. CDR3 in amino acids: CASSRRGGELFF. Written as DNA, the CDR3 is TGTGCCAGTAGTAGGAGGGGCGGGGAGCTGTTTTTT.

The chain uses TRBV19 and TRBJ1-5, with D possibly TRBD1 on 5 matching bases. This CDR3 is built from 17 residues. Germline CDR1 is LNHDA and CDR2 is SQIVND (reference sequence). Trimming cost V 5 bases and J 0 bases, with 17 bases left between them. The CDR3 spells CASSPPGGRYSNQPQHF. CDR3 in DNA: TGTGCCAGTAGTCCCCCCGGGGGACGGTATAGCAATCAGCCCCAGCATTTT.

The V and J genes are TRBV15 and TRBJ2-3; D is perhaps TRBD2 (5 bases). Per the germline V gene, CDR1 is LNHNV and CDR2 is YYDKDF (reference sequence). The CDR3 is 16 residues long. V was clipped by 0 bases and J by 2 bases, with 12 bases between them. CDR3 sequence reads: CATSREAGGSTDTQYF. In nucleotides, the CDR3 is TGTGCCACCAGCAGAGAAGCAGGAGGTTCCACAGATACGCAGTATTTT.

The chain carries TRBV21-1 and TRBJ2-5; TRBD2, the table's D call, lacks a check against the DNA. TRBV21-1 represents a pseudogene. The CDR3 loop spans 16 amino acids. The CDR3 loop reads CASSKLEVSQKETQYF. The CDR3, as DNA: TGTGCCAGCAGCAAATTAGAGGTTTCCCAAAAAGAGACCCAGTACTTC.

V usage is TRBV27 and J usage is TRBJ1-5; TRBD1 aligns across 7 bases. Germline V gene lookup returns CDR1 MNHEY and CDR2 SMNVEV (reference sequence). The CDR3 is 15 amino acids. The V gene end was trimmed by 5 bases and the J gene end by 1 base; junction bases not matched to a gene: 5. CDR3 nucleotide sequence: TGTGCCAGCAGTCTAACCAGGGGGAGCAATCAGCCCCAGCATTTT. Translated, it gives CASSLTRGSNQPQHF.

The chain uses TRBV10-3 and TRBJ1-1; D not certain. The germline CDR1 and CDR2 sequences are ENHRY and SYGVKD. V dropped 0 bases and J dropped 10 bases, with 6 bases sitting between them. This CDR3 region has 11 residues. CDR3 protein: CAISESSVAFF. As DNA, the CDR3 is TGTGCCATCAGTGAGTCGAGCGTAGCTTTCTTT.

The chain carries TRBV7-3 and TRBJ1-1; D unresolved. V was pared by 2 bases and J by 1 base, with 8 bases between. The germline gives CDR1 SGHTA, CDR2 FQGTGA. CDR3 length: 14 amino acids. CDR3: CASSLLGRNTEAFF. The CDR3 DNA reads as TGTGCCAGCAGCTTACTGGGGAGGAACACTGAAGCTTTCTTT.

On this clone itself: The junction does not match germline at one end; this may be a read error. The genes are TRBV7-9 and TRBJ1-2, with D possibly being TRBD1 (6 bases). CDR1 and CDR2 from the germline V gene are SEHNR and FQNEAQ (reference sequence). CDR3 size: 13 residues. CDR3 amino acids: CASSPGQIYGYPF. The DNA of the CDR3 is TGTGCCAGCAGCCCCGGACAGATCTATGGCTACCCCTTC.

The chain has TRBV7-2 and TRBJ1-2; 9 bases line up with TRBD1. J was trimmed by 5 bases and V by 4 bases; bases with no gene match: 17. The V gene's germline CDR1 is SGHTA and CDR2 FQGNSA. The CDR3 runs to 18 residues. The CDR3 DNA sequence: TGTGCCAGCAGCTCCGGGACAGGGAGCCCGACGGTCCCATATGGCTACACCTTC. Amino acid sequence: CASSSGTGSPTVPYGYTF.

This chain's CDR3 is CASGTDYGYTF. As DNA, the CDR3 is TGCGCCAGCGGGACAGACTATGGCTACACCTTC. The V and J genes are TRBV4-3 and TRBJ1-2; 7 bases align to TRBD1. The V and J ends lost 8 bases and 3 bases, in that order; junction bases with no gene match: 0. The germline V gene encodes CDR1 LGHNA and CDR2 YSLEER. The CDR3 sequence is 11 residues long.

The J gene is TRBJ2-5, the V gene TRBV5-6; D remains unclear. This CDR3 spans 13 amino acids. The V and J ends lost 0 bases and 3 bases respectively, with 6 bases between them. The germline V gene encodes CDR1 SGHDT and CDR2 YYEEEE. This CDR3 reads CASSLVSEETQYF. CDR3 bases: TGTGCCAGCAGCTTGGTGTCGGAAGAGACCCAGTACTTC.

There are a few counts of this clone. The chain joins TRBV19 to TRBJ1-1; D remains unclear. The germline V gene encodes CDR1 LNHDA and CDR2 SQIVND (reference sequence). There are 14 residues in the CDR3. Trimming pared 3 bases from V and 5 bases from J, leaving 13 bases between. The CDR3 reads CASSIWSEGTEAFF. The CDR3 region has the DNA TGTGCCAGTAGTATTTGGTCCGAGGGAACTGAAGCTTTCTTT. Together with reference TRBV19 and TRBJ1-1, the CDR3 gives the full variable domain: DGGITQSPKYLFRKEGQNVTLSCEQNLNHDAMYWYRQDPGQGLRLIYYSQIVNDFQKGDIAEGYSVSREKKESFPLTVTSAQKNPTAFYLCASSIWSEGTEAFFGQGTRLTVV.